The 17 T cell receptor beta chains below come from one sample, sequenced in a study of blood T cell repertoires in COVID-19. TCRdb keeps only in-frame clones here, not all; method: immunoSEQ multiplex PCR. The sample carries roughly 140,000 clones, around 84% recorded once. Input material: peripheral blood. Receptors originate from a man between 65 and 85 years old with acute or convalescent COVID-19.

DNA of the CDR3: TGCGCCAGCAGATCCGGGACTAGCGGGAGAGTTGATACGCAGTATTTT. Its protein is CASRSGTSGRVDTQYF. The V and J genes are TRBV5-1 and TRBJ2-3, with 14 bases that match TRBD2. This CDR3 comprises 16 residues. V dropped 5 bases and J dropped 6; count of bases not matched to a gene: 8. Germline values: CDR1 SGHRS, CDR2 YFSETQ.

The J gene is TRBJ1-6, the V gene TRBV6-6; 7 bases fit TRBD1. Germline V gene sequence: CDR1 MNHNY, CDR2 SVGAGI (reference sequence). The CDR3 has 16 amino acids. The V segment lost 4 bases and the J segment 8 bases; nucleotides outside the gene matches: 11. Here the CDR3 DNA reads TGTGCCAGCAGTTGGACGGCGCTAGACAGGGATTCACCCCTCCACTTT. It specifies CASSWTALDRDSPLHF.

The CDR3 DNA reads as TGTGCCAGCAGCTTGACTCAAAAAGAGACCCAGTACTTC. Translated: CASSLTQKETQYF. The chain uses TRBV11-2 and TRBJ2-5; D unclear. Trimming took 3 bases from V and 3 from J, leaving 8 bases between them. Germline CDR1 SGHAT, CDR2 FQNNGV. The CDR3 has 13 residues.

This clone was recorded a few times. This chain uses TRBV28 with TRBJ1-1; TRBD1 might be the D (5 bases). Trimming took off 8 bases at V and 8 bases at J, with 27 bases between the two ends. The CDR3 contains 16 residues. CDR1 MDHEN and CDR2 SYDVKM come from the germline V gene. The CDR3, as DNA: TGTGCCAGCTCCGGGGGGGGGATAAGCTTAAGTGCCGAAGCTTTCTTT. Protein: CASSGGGISLSAEAFF.

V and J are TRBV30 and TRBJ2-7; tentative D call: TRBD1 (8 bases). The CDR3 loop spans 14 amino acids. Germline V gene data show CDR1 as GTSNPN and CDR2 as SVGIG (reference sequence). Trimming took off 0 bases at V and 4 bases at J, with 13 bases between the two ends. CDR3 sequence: CAWSVQGGGYEQYF. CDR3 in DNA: TGTGCCTGGAGTGTACAGGGGGGAGGGTACGAGCAGTACTTC.

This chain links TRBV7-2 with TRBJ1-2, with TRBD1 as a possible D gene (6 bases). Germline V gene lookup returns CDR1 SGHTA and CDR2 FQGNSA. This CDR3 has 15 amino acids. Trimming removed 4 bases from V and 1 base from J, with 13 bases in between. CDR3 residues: CASSYDDRINYGYTF. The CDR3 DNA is TGTGCCAGCAGCTACGATGACAGGATTAACTATGGCTACACCTTC.

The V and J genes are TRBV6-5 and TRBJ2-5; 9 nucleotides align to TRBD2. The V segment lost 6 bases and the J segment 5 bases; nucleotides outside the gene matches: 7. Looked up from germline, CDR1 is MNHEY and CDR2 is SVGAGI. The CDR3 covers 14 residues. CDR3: CASSPTSGGETQYF. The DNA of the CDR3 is TGTGCCAGCAGCCCGACTAGCGGTGGGGAGACCCAGTACTTC.

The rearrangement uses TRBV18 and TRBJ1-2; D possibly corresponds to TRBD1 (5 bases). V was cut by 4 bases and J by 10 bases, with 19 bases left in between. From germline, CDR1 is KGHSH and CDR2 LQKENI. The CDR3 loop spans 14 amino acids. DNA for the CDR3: TGTGCCAGCTCACGAGGGACGGGGAGGGATGACTACACCTTC. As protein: CASSRGTGRDDYTF.

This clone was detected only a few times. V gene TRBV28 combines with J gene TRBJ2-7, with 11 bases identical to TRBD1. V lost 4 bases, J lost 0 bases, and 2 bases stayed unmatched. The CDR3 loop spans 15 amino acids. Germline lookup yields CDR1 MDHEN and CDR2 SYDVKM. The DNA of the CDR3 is TGTGCCAGCAGTTCGGGACAGGGGGACTCCTACGAGCAGTACTTC. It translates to CASSSGQGDSYEQYF.

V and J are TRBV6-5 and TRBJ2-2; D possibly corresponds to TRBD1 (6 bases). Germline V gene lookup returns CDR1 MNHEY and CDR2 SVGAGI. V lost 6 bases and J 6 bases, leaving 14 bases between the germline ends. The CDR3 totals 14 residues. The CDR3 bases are TGTGCCAGCAGGAGTACAGGGATTCCCGGGGAGCTGTTTTTT. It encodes CASRSTGIPGELFF.

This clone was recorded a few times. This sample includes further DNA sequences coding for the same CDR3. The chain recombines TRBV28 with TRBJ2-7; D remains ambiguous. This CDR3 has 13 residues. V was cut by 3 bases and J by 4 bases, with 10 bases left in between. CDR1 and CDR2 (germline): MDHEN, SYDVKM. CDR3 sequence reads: CASSFGQDYEQYF. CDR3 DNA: TGTGCCAGCAGTTTTGGGCAAGATTACGAGCAGTACTTC.

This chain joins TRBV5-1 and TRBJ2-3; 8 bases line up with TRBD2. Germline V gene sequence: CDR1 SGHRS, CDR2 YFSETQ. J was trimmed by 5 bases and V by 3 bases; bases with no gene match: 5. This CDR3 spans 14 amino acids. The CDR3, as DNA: TGCGCCAGCAGCTATAGCGGGATGGGAGATACGCAGTATTTT. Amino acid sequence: CASSYSGMGDTQYF.

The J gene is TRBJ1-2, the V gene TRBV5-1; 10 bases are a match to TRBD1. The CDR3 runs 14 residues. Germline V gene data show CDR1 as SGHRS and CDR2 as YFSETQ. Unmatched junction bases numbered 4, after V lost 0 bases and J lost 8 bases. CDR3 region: CASSLETGGGGYTF. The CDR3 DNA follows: TGCGCCAGCAGCTTGGAGACAGGGGGCGGGGGCTACACCTTC.

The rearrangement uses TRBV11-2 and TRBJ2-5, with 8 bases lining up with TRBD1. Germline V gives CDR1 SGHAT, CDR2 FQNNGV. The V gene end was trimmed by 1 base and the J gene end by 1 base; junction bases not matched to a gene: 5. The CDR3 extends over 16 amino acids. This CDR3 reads CASSLVAQGAQETQYF. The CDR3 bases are TGTGCCAGCAGCTTAGTCGCCCAGGGGGCCCAAGAGACCCAGTACTTC. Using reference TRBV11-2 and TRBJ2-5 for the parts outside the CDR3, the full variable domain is EAGVAQSPRYKIIEKRQSVAFWCNPISGHATLYWYQQILGQGPKLLIQFQNNGVVDDSQLPKDRFSAERLKGVDSTLKIQPAKLEDSAVYLCASSLVAQGAQETQYFGPGTRLLVL.

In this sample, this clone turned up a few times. CDR3 bases: TGTGCCAGCAGCGACCGGACAGGGGCCTTCGAGACCCAGTACTTC. As protein: CASSDRTGAFETQYF. This chain connects TRBV11-3 to TRBJ2-5, with 9 bases lining up with TRBD1. Germline CDR1 SGHNT, CDR2 YENEEA. The CDR3 consists of 15 residues. With V trimmed by 5 bases and J by 5 bases, 9 bases remained unmatched. The full variable domain, its missing parts supplied by reference TRBV11-3 and TRBJ2-5, is EAGVVQSPRYKIIEKKQPVAFWCNPISGHNTLYWYLQNLGQGPELLIRYENEEAVDDSQLPKDRFSAERLKGVDSTLKIQPAELGDSAVYLCASSDRTGAFETQYFGPGTRLLVL.

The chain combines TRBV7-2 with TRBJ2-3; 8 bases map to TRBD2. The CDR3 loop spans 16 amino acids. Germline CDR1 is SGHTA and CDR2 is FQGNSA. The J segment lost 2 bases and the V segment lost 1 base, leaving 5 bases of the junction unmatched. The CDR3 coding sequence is TGTGCCAGCAGCTTAGTCGGTAGCGGGGTCACAGATACGCAGTATTTT. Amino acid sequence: CASSLVGSGVTDTQYF.

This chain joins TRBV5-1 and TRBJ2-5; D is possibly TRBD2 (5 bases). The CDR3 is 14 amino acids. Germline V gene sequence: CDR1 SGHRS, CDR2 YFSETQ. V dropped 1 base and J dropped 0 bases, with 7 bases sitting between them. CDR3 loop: CASSLRLNQETQYF. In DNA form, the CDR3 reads TGCGCCAGCAGCTTGAGACTAAACCAAGAGACCCAGTACTTC.